Listed below are T cell receptor beta chains from one sample, sequenced in a study of OX40 agonist ivuxolimab in advanced cancers. Generated by immunoSEQ multiplex PCR, the TCRdb table keeps only in-frame clones and is missing some. The table shows about 96,000 clones, with about 92% occurring only once. This specimen consisted of CD4+ or CD8+ T cells sorted from blood, obtained in a trial of the OX40 agonist ivuxolimab. These receptors were obtained from an adult with an advanced solid tumor such as melanoma, head and neck, liver or kidney cancer. The CDR3 runs from the conserved cysteine through the conserved F or W. The order of the fields is clone size, CDR3 length, V gene, J gene, CDR3 protein. The size entry is marked missing in some rows and otherwise reads once, few, many or a size class.

.,13,TRBV27,TRBJ1-2,CASSQAGLYGYTF
.,15,TRBV11-2,TRBJ1-5,CASSRGLQSNQPQHF
.,17,TRBV10-3,TRBJ2-1,CAISGPPPGTGAGEQFF
few,16,TRBV6-1,TRBJ1-2,CASSETGSSSLRGYTF
.,17,TRBV5-6,TRBJ2-7,CASSTGLAGPLSYEQYF
.,13,TRBV6-6,TRBJ1-2,CASSDSNNYGYTF
.,13,TRBV25-1,TRBJ2-3,CASRGTGTDTQYF
.,13,TRBV7-2,TRBJ2-5,CASSFGLQETQYF
.,13,TRBV7-3,TRBJ1-1,CASSRDPNTEAFF
.,14,TRBV27,TRBJ2-7,CASSDGGTYYEQYF
once,14,TRBV7-2,TRBJ2-3,CASSSGLATDTQYF
.,16,TRBV28,TRBJ2-6,CASSSPSLVGANVLTF
.,15,TRBV7-2,TRBJ1-2,CASSLDGPTGYGYTF
.,14,TRBV19,TRBJ2-5,CASSRTRVGETQYF
.,11,TRBV30,TRBJ2-3,CAWSRGDTQYF
.,15,TRBV5-6,TRBJ2-7,CASSPTDRTSYEQYF
once,16,TRBV19,TRBJ2-5,CASSIGAGVSQETQYF
.,15,TRBV6-5,TRBJ2-4,CASSHSAAAKNIQYF
.,14,TRBV18,TRBJ1-1,CASSPRSPNTEAFF
once,18,TRBV15,TRBJ2-5,CATSRVGTLGGRVETQYF
.,18,TRBV28,TRBJ1-5,CASTINGAGGGSNQPQHF
.,18,TRBV13,TRBJ2-2,CASSLVAGDLRNTGELFF
.,11,TRBV6-5,TRBJ1-1,CASSYSAEAFF
.,13,TRBV30,TRBJ2-7,CAWSVGTSGEQYF
.,16,TRBV9,TRBJ2-1,CASSVGLTSGINEQFF
.,14,TRBV4-3,TRBJ1-2,CASSQGGLTYGYTF
.,15,TRBV29-1,TRBJ2-1,CSVRMGGPHYNEQFF
.,15,TRBV28,TRBJ1-6,CASSLIRRRGSPLHF
.,16,TRBV11-1,TRBJ2-2,CASSPFSGRGTGELFF
.,13,TRBV5-4,TRBJ1-2,CASSPPGQDGYTF
.,18,TRBV19,TRBJ2-1,CASSIGLAGEVLGNEQFF
.,15,TRBV7-2,TRBJ1-5,CASSLTGQPNQPQHF
.,14,TRBV28,TRBJ2-2,CASSSYRFTGELFF
once,15,TRBV9,TRBJ2-7,CASSPLEGDSYEQYF
.,13,TRBV7-3,TRBJ2-1,CASSLMGYNEQFF
.,16,TRBV19,TRBJ1-5,CASSTTSQGSNQPQHF
.,19,TRBV12-5,TRBJ1-2,CASGLVSGGTGLRNYGYTF
.,15,TRBV7-3,TRBJ2-7,CASSLTFVPTGEQYF
.,13,TRBV7-3,TRBJ2-7,CASSFAAVGEQYF
.,14,TRBV7-8,TRBJ2-4,CASSLAGQVNIQYF
.,15,TRBV9,TRBJ2-2,CASSVVDYHTGELFF
.,15,TRBV10-2,TRBJ2-7,CASSERGGSSYEQYF